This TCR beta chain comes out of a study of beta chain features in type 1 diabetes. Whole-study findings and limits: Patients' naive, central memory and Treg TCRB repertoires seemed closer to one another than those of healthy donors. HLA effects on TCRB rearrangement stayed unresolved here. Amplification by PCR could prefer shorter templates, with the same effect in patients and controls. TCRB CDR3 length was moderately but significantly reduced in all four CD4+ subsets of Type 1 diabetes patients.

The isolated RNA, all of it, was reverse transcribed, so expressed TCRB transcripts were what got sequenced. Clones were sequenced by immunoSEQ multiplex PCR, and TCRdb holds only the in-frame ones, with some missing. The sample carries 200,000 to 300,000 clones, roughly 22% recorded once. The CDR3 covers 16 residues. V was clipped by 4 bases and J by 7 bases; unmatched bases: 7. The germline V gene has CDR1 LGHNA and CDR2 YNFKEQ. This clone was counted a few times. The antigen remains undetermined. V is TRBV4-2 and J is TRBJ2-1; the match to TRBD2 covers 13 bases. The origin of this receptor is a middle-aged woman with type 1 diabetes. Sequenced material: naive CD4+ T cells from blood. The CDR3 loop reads CASSLEELAGGNEQFF. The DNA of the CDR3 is TGTGCCAGCAGCCTGGAGGAACTAGCGGGAGGGAATGAGCAGTTCTTC.